One sample yielded the 27 T cell receptor beta chains listed below, sequenced in a study of spatial heterogeneity in lung cancer. TCRdb re-called the 5' RACE reads through MiXCR, storing one row per CDR3 protein. The top ten hold 6.5% to 9% of the sample, which has approximately 20,000 distinct CDR3 sequences, about 4.6% seen once. As to time point: sample taken at primary tumor resection. Sample: PBMCs, taken at surgery. These receptor sequences come from a male donor with early-stage non-small cell lung cancer.

This clonotype is categorized as medium-sized. The rearrangement joins TRBV11-2 to TRBJ1-2; no firm D call. Germline CDR1 reads SGHAT; CDR2 reads FQNNGV. The CDR3 sequence is 11 residues long. Trimming stripped 1 base from V and 6 bases from J, with 3 bases between. This CDR3 reads CASSLANGYTF. As DNA, the CDR3 is TGTGCCAGCAGCTTAGCGAATGGCTACACCTTC.

This chain connects TRBV7-2 to TRBJ2-3; D tentatively reads TRBD1 or TRBD2 (6 bases each). V gave up 3 bases and J gave up 6 bases, with 10 bases separating them. The CDR3 has 13 amino acids. Germline values: CDR1 SGHTA, CDR2 FQGNSA. In DNA, the CDR3 is TGTGCCAGCAGCTTCCAAGGGGGGGATACGCAGTATTTT. Translation gives CASSFQGGDTQYF.

By share, this clonotype counts as medium-sized. V and J are TRBV29-1 and TRBJ2-7; D is undetermined. The germline V gene has CDR1 SQVTM and CDR2 ANQGSEA. The CDR3 is 12 amino acids. The ends were cut back, 6 bases at V and 2 bases at J, with 11 bases in the middle. The chain's CDR3 is CSVQKTTYEQYF. The CDR3 DNA reads as TGCAGCGTACAGAAAACAACCTACGAGCAGTACTTC.

This clonotype has a count of ten or more. The chain carries TRBV20-1 and TRBJ2-3; D may match TRBD1 or TRBD2 (6 bases each). The CDR3 length is 14 residues. Trimming removed 6 bases at V and 5 bases at J, with 18 bases between. Germline loops: CDR1 DFQATT, CDR2 SNEGSKA (reference sequence). CDR3 region: CSASRGVRGDTQYF. CDR3 DNA: TGCAGTGCCTCGAGGGGGGTGAGGGGAGATACGCAGTATTTT.

This clonotype was seen a few times. This chain joins TRBV12-3 or TRBV12-4 and TRBJ2-2, with TRBD2 matching 16 bases. J lost 4 bases, V lost 5 bases, and 7 bases had no gene match. The CDR3 loop spans 18 amino acids. The DNA of the CDR3 is TGTGCCAGCAGTGCGGGACTAGCGGGGGGGCCGGGCACCGGGGAGCTGTTTTTT. Translation gives CASSAGLAGGPGTGELFF.

The chain joins TRBV5-4 to TRBJ1-3; 9 bases align to TRBD1. Germline CDR1 SGHNT, CDR2 YYREEE (reference sequence). Trimming at V came to 4 bases and at J to 4 bases, leaving 6 bases not matched to a gene. This CDR3 region has 15 residues. This CDR3 is CASSDGTGRGNTIYF. CDR3 sequence (DNA): TGTGCCAGCAGCGATGGGACAGGGAGAGGAAACACCATATATTTT.

This clonotype was seen a handful of times. J is TRBJ2-1 and V is TRBV4-3; 8 nucleotides line up with TRBD2. The CDR3 has 18 amino acids. Germline CDR1 and CDR2: LGHNA and YSLEER. V was pared by 0 bases and J by 5 bases, with 12 bases of the junction left unmatched. CDR3 region: CASSQDRTGGPTHNEQFF. The DNA of the CDR3 is TGCGCCAGCAGCCAAGATCGGACGGGAGGGCCAACCCACAATGAGCAGTTCTTC.

This clonotype was counted many times. The rearrangement uses TRBV7-8 and TRBJ2-1; 10 bases align to TRBD2. CDR1 and CDR2 from the germline V gene are SGHVS and FQNEAQ. The CDR3 length is 14 residues. CDR3: CASGRLAGVDEQFF. DNA for the CDR3: TGTGCTAGCGGGAGGCTAGCGGGAGTCGATGAGCAGTTCTTC.

This clonotype was observed at least ten times. This sequence joins TRBV7-8 and TRBJ2-1; 10 positions match TRBD2. After removal of 3 bases from V and 3 bases from J, the junction contained 2 bases not matched to a gene. This CDR3 comprises 15 residues. Germline CDR1 reads SGHVS; CDR2 reads FQNEAQ. CDR3 DNA sequence: TGTGCCAGCAGCTTTTCTAGCGGGAGCTACAATGAGCAGTTCTTC. Translated: CASSFSSGSYNEQFF.

The chain employs TRBV2 and TRBJ2-6, with TRBD2 matching over 8 bases. CDR3 length: 17 amino acids. After removal of 8 bases from V and 0 bases from J, the junction contained 9 bases not matched to a gene. Germline CDR1 is SNHLY and CDR2 is FYNNEI. The CDR3 spells CASGSAGASSGANVLTF. The CDR3, as DNA: TGTGCCAGCGGTTCAGCGGGGGCGAGCTCTGGGGCCAACGTCCTGACTTTC.

This clonotype was detected many times. The chain uses TRBV6-6 and TRBJ2-6; D remains ambiguous. V was trimmed by 8 bases and J by 4 bases, leaving 12 bases between them. This CDR3 is built from 14 residues. The germline CDR1 and CDR2 sequences are MNHNY and SVGAGI (reference sequence). In DNA form, the CDR3 reads TGTGCCAGCCTGAACGATGGGGGGGCCAACGTCCTGACTTTC. Its translation: CASLNDGGANVLTF.

CDR3 loop: CASSLMSIPGTDTQYF. DNA of the CDR3: TGTGCCAGCAGCTTGATGTCTATCCCTGGCACAGATACGCAGTATTTT. V usage is TRBV5-6 and J usage is TRBJ2-3; D is unclear. Germline V CDR1 and CDR2: SGHDT, YYEEEE. The CDR3 runs 16 residues. Deletions cut 1 base from V and 1 base from J, with 13 bases between.

Many counts were recorded for this clonotype. V gene TRBV29-1 combines with J gene TRBJ2-3; no definite D call. This CDR3 contains 15 residues. Germline loops: CDR1 SQVTM, CDR2 ANQGSEA. Trimming removed 4 bases from V and 6 bases from J, with 20 bases in between. CDR3 DNA sequence: TGCAGCGTTGGATCTGGGGTAATGGGCTGGGATACGCAGTATTTT. It specifies CSVGSGVMGWDTQYF.

This clonotype has ten or more counts. The V gene is TRBV30, the J gene TRBJ1-6; D gene unclear. Germline values: CDR1 GTSNPN, CDR2 SVGIG (reference sequence). The CDR3 is 13 amino acids. V was clipped by 5 bases and J by 3 bases, with 8 bases between them. The CDR3 is CAWGRFYNSPLHF. The CDR3 DNA is TGTGCCTGGGGACGGTTCTATAATTCACCCCTCCACTTT. Using reference TRBV30 and TRBJ1-6 for the parts outside the CDR3, the full variable domain is SQTIHQWPATLVQPVGSPLSLECTVEGTSNPNLYWYRQAAGRGLQLLFYSVGIGQISSEVPQNLSASRPQDRQFILSSKKLLLSDSGFYLCAWGRFYNSPLHFGNGTRLTVT.

By proportion, this clonotype is medium-sized. CDR3 DNA sequence: TGTGCCAGCAGCCCTGACCGGGCGGGAAACACCATATATTTT. It is translated as CASSPDRAGNTIYF. This sequence joins TRBV7-9 and TRBJ1-3; D gene unclear. In germline, CDR1 is SEHNR, CDR2 FQNEAQ (reference sequence). The CDR3 has 14 amino acids. V dropped 5 bases and J dropped 4 bases, with 12 bases sitting between them.

The chain couples TRBV7-9 to TRBJ2-4; D ambiguous. From germline, CDR1 is SEHNR and CDR2 FQNEAQ (reference sequence). V lost 1 base, J lost 8 bases, and 12 bases lay in between. There are 14 residues in the CDR3. CDR3 DNA: TGTGCCAGCAGCTTAGTGGGCGGTGCGGACATTCAGTACTTC. Encoded protein: CASSLVGGADIQYF.

This clonotype was recorded many times. The chain links TRBV29-1 to TRBJ1-4; the D gene is possibly TRBD1 (5 bases). V was cut by 5 bases and J by 8 bases, with 12 bases left in between. Germline CDR1 reads SQVTM; CDR2 reads ANQGSEA. The CDR3 extends over 12 amino acids. As DNA, the CDR3 is TGCAGCGTTTCGAAGGGGCGGGAAAAACTGTTTTTT. It specifies CSVSKGREKLFF. The whole variable domain, filled in from reference TRBV29-1 and TRBJ1-4, reads SAVISQKPSRDICQRGTSLTIQCQVDSQVTMMFWYRQQPGQSLTLIATANQGSEATYESGFVIDKFPISRPNLTFSTLTVSNMSPEDSSIYLCSVSKGREKLFFGSGTQLSVL.

The rearrangement links TRBV19 to TRBJ2-1; 8 nucleotides agree with TRBD1. CDR1 is LNHDA, CDR2 SQIVND, per germline (reference sequence). The V gene end was trimmed by 3 bases and the J gene end by 6 bases; junction bases not matched to a gene: 10. The CDR3 has 16 amino acids. The CDR3 nucleotides read TGTGCCAGTAGTATCTTTAGCAGGGGGCCGTTCAATGAGCAGTTCTTC. Its protein is CASSIFSRGPFNEQFF.

This clonotype was observed many times. The chain links TRBV11-2 to TRBJ2-6; the D is unclear. Germline loops: CDR1 SGHAT, CDR2 FQNNGV. Between the trimmed V and J ends, which lost 4 bases and 3 bases, there was a span of 7 bases. This CDR3 region has 14 residues. The CDR3 DNA reads TGTGCCAGCAGCTACATCCTTGGGGCCAACGTCCTGACTTTC. Residues: CASSYILGANVLTF.

This clonotype was detected many times. The chain couples TRBV6-5 to TRBJ1-1; unclear D gene. There are 13 residues in the CDR3. The V end lost 6 bases, the J end lost 1 base, and 9 bases lay between the germline ends. Germline CDR1 and CDR2: MNHEY and SVGAGI. The CDR3 region has the DNA TGTGCCAGCAGATTGACCGAGAACACTGAAGCTTTCTTT. Protein product: CASRLTENTEAFF.

This clonotype appeared many times. The V gene is TRBV6-2 or TRBV6-3, the J gene TRBJ2-1; 11 bases are a match to TRBD2. CDR3 length: 15 residues. CDR1 and CDR2 (germline): MNHEY, SVGEGT. The junction had 3 bases not matched to a gene; V was cut back by 5 bases and J by 3 bases. The CDR3 reads CASSPTSGNYNEQFF. Written as DNA, the CDR3 is TGTGCCAGCAGTCCGACTAGCGGGAACTACAATGAGCAGTTCTTC.

This clonotype has ten or more counts. The chain joins TRBV12-3 or TRBV12-4 to TRBJ2-5; D is perhaps TRBD2 (6 bases). Between the trimmed V and J ends, which lost 7 bases and 5 bases, there was a span of 26 bases. The CDR3 length is 17 residues. The CDR3 DNA follows: TGTGCCAGCACCCCCGGGTGGAGTAGGCGGGGCCTCGAGACCCAGTACTTC. Encoded protein: CASTPGWSRRGLETQYF.

This clonotype came up many times. J is TRBJ2-3 and V is TRBV5-1, with D tentatively TRBD2 (7 bases). The V end lost 2 bases, the J end lost 3 bases, and 10 bases lay between the germline ends. This CDR3 comprises 14 residues. Germline V CDR1 and CDR2: SGHRS, YFSETQ. CDR3 loop: CASSFGGPTDTQYF. The CDR3 DNA reads as TGCGCCAGCAGCTTCGGGGGGCCGACAGATACGCAGTATTTT. Variable domain in full (rest from reference TRBV5-1 and TRBJ2-3): KAGVTQTPRYLIKTRGQQVTLSCSPISGHRSVSWYQQTPGQGLQFLFEYFSETQRNKGNFPGRFSGRQFSNSRSEMNVSTLELGDSALYLCASSFGGPTDTQYFGPGTRLTVL.

This clonotype came up many times. This chain connects TRBV4-1 to TRBJ1-6, with 10 bases that match TRBD1. Germline V gene data show CDR1 as MGHRA and CDR2 as YSYEKL. The J segment lost 6 bases and the V segment lost 0 bases, leaving 11 bases of the junction unmatched. The CDR3 length is 19 residues. The CDR3 region is CASSQDGVLTGGSNSPLHF. The CDR3 DNA follows: TGCGCCAGCAGCCAAGATGGGGTCTTGACAGGGGGCTCTAATTCACCCCTCCACTTT.

The chain carries TRBV3-1 and TRBJ1-6; D unresolved. Germline values: CDR1 LGHDT, CDR2 YNNKEL (reference sequence). This CDR3 region has 19 residues. Trimming took 0 bases from V and 6 from J, leaving 21 bases between them. CDR3 bases: TGTGCCAGCAGCCAAGAAGATGGGTCTGGCAGGCGCTTTAATTCACCCCTCCACTTT. Its translation is CASSQEDGSGRRFNSPLHF.

The rearrangement joins TRBV7-2 to TRBJ2-5; 7 nucleotides agree with TRBD1. CDR1 SGHTA and CDR2 FQGNSA come from the germline V gene. The CDR3 runs 14 residues. The J segment lost 8 bases and the V segment lost 4 bases, leaving 10 bases of the junction unmatched. The CDR3 loop is CASSSSPGQSTQYF. The CDR3 nucleotides read TGTGCCAGCAGCTCCTCCCCGGGACAGAGTACCCAGTACTTC. The variable domain in full, completed from reference TRBV7-2 and TRBJ2-5, reads GAGVSQSPSNKVTEKGKDVELRCDPISGHTALYWYRQSLGQGLEFLIYFQGNSAPDKSGLPSDRFSAERTGGSVSTLTIQRTQQEDSAVYLCASSSSPGQSTQYFGPGTRLLVL.

This clonotype was seen many times. The rearrangement uses TRBV2 and TRBJ1-1; no definite D call. Trimming pared 1 base from V and 2 bases from J, leaving 8 bases between. This CDR3 is 14 amino acids long. The germline CDR1 and CDR2 sequences are SNHLY and FYNNEI. CDR3 DNA: TGTGCCAGCAGTGAAGACAGCCTTAACACTGAAGCTTTCTTT. Encoded protein: CASSEDSLNTEAFF.